The rows below give T cell receptor beta chains drawn from one sample of a study of cytomegalovirus exposure and HLA in healthy donors. Profiling relied on immunoSEQ multiplex PCR, and the TCRdb table lists in-frame clones only, not all of them. This table holds 100,000 to 150,000 clones, about three quarters found once. The sequenced sample was PBMCs. The source is a female donor in good health and CMV-seronegative. Each CDR3 is given with its conserved first and last residue. The D gene is left open where the match is weak. A clone size is listed for some rows: how often the clone was seen (once, few, many), or a class if it is expanded.

CDR3nt: TGTGCCAGCAAGAGGACAGGGGGCACTGAAGCTTTCTTT
CDR3aa: CASKRTGGTEAFF
j_gene: TRBJ1-1
abundance: few
v_gene: TRBV6-5
d_gene: TRBD1

CDR3nt: TGCGCCAGCAGCCCAGGGGGGACAGGCGGAACTAACTATGGCTACACCTTC
CDR3aa: CASSPGGTGGTNYGYTF
j_gene: TRBJ1-2
abundance: once
v_gene: TRBV5-1
d_gene: TRBD1

CDR3nt: TGTGCCAGCAGCTTAGGGCAGGGTCCCTCCCAAGAGACCCAGTACTTC
CDR3aa: CASSLGQGPSQETQYF
j_gene: TRBJ2-5
abundance: NA
v_gene: TRBV7-9
d_gene: NA

CDR3nt: TGTGCCAGCAGTGACTACAGGGGTCGCAGCACAGATACGCAGTATTTT
CDR3aa: CASSDYRGRSTDTQYF
j_gene: TRBJ2-3
abundance: NA
v_gene: TRBV25-1
d_gene: TRBD1

CDR3nt: TGTGCCAGCAGTGACCGCTCTGGGGCCAACGGCCTGACTTTC
CDR3aa: CASSDRSGANGLTF
j_gene: TRBJ2-6
abundance: once
v_gene: TRBV2
d_gene: NA

CDR3nt: TGTGCCAGCCAGGGACAGAAGGTTCGAAAACTGTTTTTT
CDR3aa: CASQGQKVRKLFF
j_gene: TRBJ1-4
abundance: NA
v_gene: TRBV25-1
d_gene: TRBD1

CDR3nt: TGTGCCAGCAGCAAATCCCCTATCCGAGAGGACACTGAAGCTTTCTTT
CDR3aa: CASSKSPIREDTEAFF
j_gene: TRBJ1-1
abundance: NA
v_gene: TRBV21-1
d_gene: NA

CDR3nt: TGCGCCAGCAGCCCGTTACTAGCGGGAGGTGGAAATGAGCAGTTCTTC
CDR3aa: CASSPLLAGGGNEQFF
j_gene: TRBJ2-1
abundance: NA
v_gene: TRBV5-1
d_gene: TRBD2

CDR3nt: TGCGCCAGCAGCACAGGGAACGCTGGAAACACCATATATTTT
CDR3aa: CASSTGNAGNTIYF
j_gene: TRBJ1-3
abundance: NA
v_gene: TRBV5-1
d_gene: NA

CDR3nt: TGTGCCAGCAGTTTAAGCACCTCTATGGGCTATGACACCTTC
CDR3aa: CASSLSTSMGYDTF
j_gene: TRBJ1-2
abundance: NA
v_gene: TRBV28
d_gene: NA

CDR3nt: TGTGCCAGCACTACCGACAGGGGGCATACCGGGGAGCTGTTTTTT
CDR3aa: CASTTDRGHTGELFF
j_gene: TRBJ2-2
abundance: NA
v_gene: TRBV6-5
d_gene: TRBD1

CDR3nt: TGTGCCAGCAGCGTAGCGGAGCGGGGGGGCCTCGGGGCAGATACGCAGTATTTT
CDR3aa: CASSVAERGGLGADTQYF
j_gene: TRBJ2-3
abundance: NA
v_gene: TRBV9
d_gene: TRBD2

CDR3nt: TGCGCCAGCAGGCCTGCAGGTTACACTGAAGCTTTCTTT
CDR3aa: CASRPAGYTEAFF
j_gene: TRBJ1-1
abundance: NA
v_gene: TRBV5-1
d_gene: NA

CDR3nt: TGCAGCGTTGATGAGGAGGGTGAAGCTTTCTTT
CDR3aa: CSVDEEGEAFF
j_gene: TRBJ1-1
abundance: NA
v_gene: TRBV29-1
d_gene: NA

CDR3nt: TGTGCCTGGAGTCCACTAGCCGCGGGGGGCTACGAGCAGTACTTC
CDR3aa: CAWSPLAAGGYEQYF
j_gene: TRBJ2-7
abundance: NA
v_gene: TRBV30
d_gene: TRBD2

CDR3nt: TGTGCCAGTAGTATCGGGCAGGGCGACGAGCAGTACTTC
CDR3aa: CASSIGQGDEQYF
j_gene: TRBJ2-7
abundance: NA
v_gene: TRBV19
d_gene: NA

CDR3nt: TGTGCCAGCAGCCTACAAGGACAGGTTCCCTACGAGCAGTACTTC
CDR3aa: CASSLQGQVPYEQYF
j_gene: TRBJ2-7
abundance: NA
v_gene: TRBV7-8
d_gene: TRBD1

CDR3nt: TGTGCCAGCAGCTTAGGGGGGACTAGCGGGGGTGAGCAGTTCTTC
CDR3aa: CASSLGGTSGGEQFF
j_gene: TRBJ2-1
abundance: few
v_gene: TRBV11-2
d_gene: TRBD2

CDR3nt: TGTGCCAGCAGCCGACGAGACAGGGCGGATGGCTACACCTTC
CDR3aa: CASSRRDRADGYTF
j_gene: TRBJ1-2
abundance: NA
v_gene: TRBV7-2
d_gene: TRBD1

CDR3nt: TGTGCCAGCCACGGTTTCATAGAGGCCCAGTACTTC
CDR3aa: CASHGFIEAQYF
j_gene: TRBJ2-5
abundance: NA
v_gene: TRBV7-9
d_gene: NA

CDR3nt: TGCGCCAGCAGCGTATCAGCGGGGTACGAGCAGTACTTC
CDR3aa: CASSVSAGYEQYF
j_gene: TRBJ2-7
abundance: NA
v_gene: TRBV5-1
d_gene: TRBD2

CDR3nt: TGTGCCAGCAGCTTAGGCCCAGCGGGGGGATCGAGCTCCTACGAGCAGTACTTC
CDR3aa: CASSLGPAGGSSSYEQYF
j_gene: TRBJ2-7
abundance: NA
v_gene: TRBV7-9
d_gene: TRBD2

CDR3nt: TGTGCCAGCGCGGGGGGGACCTTGGGCTATGGCTACACCTTC
CDR3aa: CASAGGTLGYGYTF
j_gene: TRBJ1-2
abundance: NA
v_gene: TRBV2
d_gene: NA

CDR3nt: TGTGCCTGGGGGGGGGCGAGCAATCAGCCCCAGCATTTT
CDR3aa: CAWGGASNQPQHF
j_gene: TRBJ1-5
abundance: once
v_gene: TRBV30
d_gene: NA

CDR3nt: TGTGCCAGCAGCTTAATTATTACAGGGTACCAAGAGACCCAGTACTTC
CDR3aa: CASSLIITGYQETQYF
j_gene: TRBJ2-5
abundance: NA
v_gene: TRBV5-5
d_gene: NA

CDR3nt: TGTGCCACCAGCAGAGATGGGCTGGGTCAGCCCCAGCATTTT
CDR3aa: CATSRDGLGQPQHF
j_gene: TRBJ1-5
abundance: NA
v_gene: TRBV15
d_gene: NA

CDR3nt: TGCGCCAGCAGCTTGGTGTCTGATGTCAGCGAGCAGTACTTC
CDR3aa: CASSLVSDVSEQYF
j_gene: TRBJ2-7
abundance: NA
v_gene: TRBV5-1
d_gene: NA

CDR3nt: TGTGCCAGCAGGGGACAGGACTACGAGCAGTACTTC
CDR3aa: CASRGQDYEQYF
j_gene: TRBJ2-7
abundance: NA
v_gene: TRBV2
d_gene: TRBD1

CDR3nt: TGTGCCACCCGCCCCTTGGGGCCCTACGAGCAGTACTTC
CDR3aa: CATRPLGPYEQYF
j_gene: TRBJ2-7
abundance: NA
v_gene: TRBV6-1
d_gene: NA

CDR3nt: TGTGCCAGCGGAAACAGGGGACTTCTTTACGAGCAGTACTTC
CDR3aa: CASGNRGLLYEQYF
j_gene: TRBJ2-7
abundance: once
v_gene: TRBV5-8
d_gene: NA

CDR3nt: TGTGCCAGCAGCTTAGCCGGGGGGCCGATCAATGAGCAGTTCTTC
CDR3aa: CASSLAGGPINEQFF
j_gene: TRBJ2-1
abundance: NA
v_gene: TRBV7-6
d_gene: NA